This T cell receptor beta chain was found in a study of spatial heterogeneity in lung cancer. CDR1 SGHRS and CDR2 YFSETQ come from the germline V gene. Trimming shortened V by 1 base and J by 7 bases, and 11 bases separated the two germline ends. The length of the CDR3 is 14 residues. By sample share, this clonotype is medium-sized (0.01 to 0.1%). Its antigen is not identified. The time point is: sample taken at primary tumor resection. Patients with untreated early-stage non-small cell lung cancer, numbering approximately 79, were the donors. The input material, whole RNA from tumor, nontumor lung or frozen PBMC, was sequenced unsorted. Each TCR cDNA molecule bore a unique molecular identifier. TCRdb re-analysed the 5' RACE reads in MiXCR, keeping a single row per CDR3 protein. Among almost 3,000 distinct CDR3 sequences, under 15% were seen once, and the ten largest hold under 25%. Findings of the study overall: Tumoral mutation counts were tracked by counts of expanded intratumoral alpha and beta TCRs. Expanded TCR counts, ubiquitous and regional, correlated respectively with ubiquitous and regional nonsynonymous mutation counts.

This sequence originates from a male donor with early-stage non-small cell lung cancer. This specimen was lung tumor tissue, taken at surgery. The rearrangement uses TRBV5-1 and TRBJ1-4; D uncertain. This CDR3 is CASSLTDGAEKLFF. The CDR3 DNA is TGCGCCAGCAGCTTGACGGACGGAGCTGAAAAACTGTTTTTT.